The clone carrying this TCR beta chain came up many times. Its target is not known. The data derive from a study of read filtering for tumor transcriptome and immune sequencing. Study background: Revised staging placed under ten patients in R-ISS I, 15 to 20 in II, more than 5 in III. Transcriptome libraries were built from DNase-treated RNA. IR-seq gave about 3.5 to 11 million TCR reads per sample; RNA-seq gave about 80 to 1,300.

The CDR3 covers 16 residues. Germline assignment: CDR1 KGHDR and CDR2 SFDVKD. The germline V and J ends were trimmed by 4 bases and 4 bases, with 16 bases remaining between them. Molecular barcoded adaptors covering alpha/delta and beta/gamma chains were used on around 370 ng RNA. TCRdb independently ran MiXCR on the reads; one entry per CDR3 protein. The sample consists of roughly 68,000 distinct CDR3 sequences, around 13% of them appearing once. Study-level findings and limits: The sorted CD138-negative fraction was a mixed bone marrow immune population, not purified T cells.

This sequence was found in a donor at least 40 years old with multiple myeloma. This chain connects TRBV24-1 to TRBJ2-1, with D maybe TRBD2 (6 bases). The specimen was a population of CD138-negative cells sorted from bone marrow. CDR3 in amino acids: CATSDRRAEDYNEQFF. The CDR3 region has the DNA TGTGCCACCAGTGACAGGAGGGCTGAGGATTACAATGAGCAGTTCTTC.